A single sample is the source of the 5 T cell receptor beta chains below, sequenced in a study of technical replicates of blood from a handful of donors. Profiling relied on immunoSEQ multiplex PCR, and the TCRdb table lists in-frame clones only, not all of them. The sample records fewer than 65,000 clones, 80% to 90% being singletons. The sequencing sample was made of PBMCs. The source of these receptors is a human donor in good health. Some clones in this sample may be carry-over from other donors' samples.

V gene TRBV10-3 combines with J gene TRBJ1-2, with D uncertain. This CDR3 is 14 amino acids long. V shed 2 bases and J shed 4 bases, with 11 bases lying between them. The germline V gene has CDR1 ENHRY and CDR2 SYGVKD. CDR3 sequence reads: CAISENGEGYGYTF. The CDR3 DNA reads as TGTGCCATCAGTGAGAACGGCGAGGGCTATGGCTACACCTTC.

The V gene is TRBV5-4, the J gene TRBJ2-5, with 8 bases that match TRBD1. J was trimmed by 5 bases and V by 0 bases; bases with no gene match: 3. This CDR3 is built from 14 residues. Germline V gene sequence: CDR1 SGHNT, CDR2 YYREEE (reference sequence). The CDR3 is CASSLGQGRETQYF. The CDR3 nucleotides are TGTGCCAGCAGCTTGGGACAGGGGAGGGAGACCCAGTACTTC. The full variable domain, in which reference TRBV5-4 and TRBJ2-5 provide the parts outside the CDR3, is ETGVTQSPTHLIKTRGQQVTLRCSSQSGHNTVSWYQQALGQGPQFIFQYYREEENGRGNFPPRFSGLQFPNYSSELNVNALELDDSALYLCASSLGQGRETQYFGPGTRLLVL.

The chain joins TRBV21-1 to TRBJ1-1; the tabulated D call, TRBD1, remains unverified against the DNA. TRBV21-1 is a recognized pseudogene. The CDR3 runs to 15 residues. The DNA of the CDR3 is TGTGCCAGCAGCGTGACAGGGCAAATCGGCACTGAAGCTTTCTTT. It codes for CASSVTGQIGTEAFF.

The gene calls are TRBV29-1 and TRBJ2-7; 7 bases are a match to TRBD1. CDR1 and CDR2 (germline): SQVTM, ANQGSEA. Trimming cost V 7 bases and J 1 base; bases outside gene matches: 7. This CDR3 has 13 amino acids. The CDR3 sequence is CSAEDRESYEQYF. CDR3 bases: TGCAGCGCAGAAGACAGGGAATCCTACGAGCAGTACTTC.

This clone was counted once. The chain links TRBV7-3 to TRBJ2-2; possibly TRBD2 for D (6 bases). CDR1 is SGHTA, CDR2 FQGTGA, per germline. This CDR3 region has 14 residues. V was trimmed by 2 bases and J by 7 bases, leaving 11 bases between them. CDR3 protein: CASSLLASDGELFF. The CDR3 DNA reads TGTGCCAGCAGCTTACTAGCGTCGGACGGGGAGCTGTTTTTT.